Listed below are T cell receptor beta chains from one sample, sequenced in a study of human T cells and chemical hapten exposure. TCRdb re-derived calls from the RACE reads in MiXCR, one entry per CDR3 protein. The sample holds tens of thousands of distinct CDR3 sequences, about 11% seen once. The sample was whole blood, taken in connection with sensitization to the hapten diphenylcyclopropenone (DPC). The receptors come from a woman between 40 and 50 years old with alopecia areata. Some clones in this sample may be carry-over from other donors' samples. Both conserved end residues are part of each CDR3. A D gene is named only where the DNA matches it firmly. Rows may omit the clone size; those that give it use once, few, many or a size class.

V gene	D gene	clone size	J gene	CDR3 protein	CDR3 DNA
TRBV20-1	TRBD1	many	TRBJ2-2	CSARDQGQGMSGELFF	TGCAGTGCTAGAGATCAGGGACAGGGGATGAGCGGGGAGCTGTTTTTT
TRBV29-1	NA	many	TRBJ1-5	CSGGDQGQPQHF	TGCAGCGGCGGTGACCAGGGACAGCCCCAGCATTTT
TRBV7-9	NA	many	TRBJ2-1	CASSAVPEQFF	TGTGCCAGCAGCGCAGTCCCCGAGCAGTTCTTC
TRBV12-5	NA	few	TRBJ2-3	CASGLMPSVTDTQYF	TGTGCTAGTGGTTTGATGCCTAGCGTAACAGATACGCAGTATTTT
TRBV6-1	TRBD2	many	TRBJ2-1	CASSELWTSGRTKQFF	TGTGCCAGCAGTGAACTATGGACTAGCGGGAGAACCAAGCAGTTCTTC
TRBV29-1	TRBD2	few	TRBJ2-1	CSVESLAENQFF	TGCAGCGTTGAGTCGCTAGCGGAAAATCAGTTCTTC
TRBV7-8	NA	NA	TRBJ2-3	CASSLESRTDTQYF	TGTGCCAGCAGCTTAGAGTCGCGGACCGATACGCAGTATTTT
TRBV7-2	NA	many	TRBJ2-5	CASSSQLKTQYF	TGTGCCAGCAGCAGCCAGCTTAAGACCCAGTACTTC
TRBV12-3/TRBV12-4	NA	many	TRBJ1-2	CASSLGIRHGYTF	TGTGCCAGCAGTTTAGGGATAAGACATGGCTACACCTTC
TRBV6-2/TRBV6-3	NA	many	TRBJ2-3	CASTEGNTQYF	TGTGCCAGCACCGAGGGGAATACGCAGTATTTT
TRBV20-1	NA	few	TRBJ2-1	CSASTGDSYNEQFF	TGCAGTGCTTCGACAGGCGATTCCTACAATGAGCAGTTCTTC
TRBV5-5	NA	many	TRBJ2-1	CASSLSASNEQFF	TGTGCCAGCAGCTTGAGTGCTTCCAATGAGCAGTTCTTC
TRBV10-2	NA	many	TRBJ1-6	CASSERLSGWNSPLHF	TGCGCCAGCAGTGAGAGGTTGTCAGGGTGGAATTCACCCCTCCACTTT
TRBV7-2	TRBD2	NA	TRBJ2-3	CASSLTPLAGDRTDTQYF	TGTGCCAGCAGCTTGACGCCTCTAGCGGGAGATCGCACAGATACGCAGTATTTT